A selection of T cell receptor beta chains follows, all from one sample in a study of spatial heterogeneity in lung cancer. TCRdb reprocessed the 5' RACE reads via MiXCR and lists one record per CDR3 protein. The profile shows 40,000 to 45,000 distinct CDR3 sequences, approximately 6.5% of them singletons. The input for sequencing was PBMCs, taken at surgery. The origin of the receptors is a female donor with early-stage non-small cell lung cancer. CDR3s include the opening cysteine and the closing phenylalanine or tryptophan. D genes are given only for firm matches. The listing skips clone size in some rows; elsewhere it reads once, few, many or a size class.

>TRBJ1-4|TRBV2|many|TRBD1
TGTGCCAGCAGCGAGGGGGCCGTCGTTGAAAAACTGTTTTTT
CASSEGAVVEKLFF
>TRBJ2-3|TRBV27|few|-
TGTGCCAGCAGTTCCCGGGTACCTAGCACAGATACGCAGTATTTT
CASSSRVPSTDTQYF
>TRBJ2-5|TRBV9|many|TRBD2
TGTGCCAGCAGCCCGAGACTAGCTGAGACCCAGTACTTC
CASSPRLAETQYF
>TRBJ1-2|TRBV12-3/TRBV12-4|many|-
TGTGCCAGCAGTCCGGACAGCCTCTATGGCTACACCTTC
CASSPDSLYGYTF
>TRBJ2-3|TRBV4-2|many|TRBD2
TGTGCCAGCAGCCAAGATTTTAGACTAGCGACAGATACGCAGTATTTT
CASSQDFRLATDTQYF
>TRBJ2-4|TRBV12-3/TRBV12-4|many|-
TGTGCCAGCAGCCCCGGACAAATCCTATCAAACATTCAGTACTTC
CASSPGQILSNIQYF
>TRBJ2-4|TRBV12-5|-|TRBD1
TGTGCTAGTGGTCTGCCGGACAGGGAAGGGATTCAGTACTTC
CASGLPDREGIQYF
>TRBJ2-7|TRBV2|-|TRBD1
TGTGCCAGCAGAGACAGGGTCTACGAGCAGTACTTC
CASRDRVYEQYF
>TRBJ1-4|TRBV6-5|many|-
TGTGCCAGCACCCGACTCATGGGAGGTGAAAAACTGTTTTTT
CASTRLMGGEKLFF
>TRBJ2-6|TRBV11-2|many|TRBD1
TGTGCCAGCAGCCCAAGGGGCAGGGGGACTGGGGCCAACGTCCTGACTTTC
CASSPRGRGTGANVLTF
>TRBJ2-3|TRBV30|many|-
TGTGCCTGCAAGCAGTTCGGGGTAGGGCCAGATACGCAGTATTTT
CACKQFGVGPDTQYF
>TRBJ1-2|TRBV3-1|many|TRBD1
TGTGCCAGCAGGGGACAGCCCTCGTATGGCTACACCTTC
CASRGQPSYGYTF
>TRBJ1-1|TRBV11-2|few|TRBD1
TGTGCCAGCAGCTTAGTTACAGGGGGGACTGAAGCTTTCTTT
CASSLVTGGTEAFF
>TRBJ2-1|TRBV7-2|many|TRBD2
TGTGCCAGCAGCGGGACTAGCGGGGTTTACAATGAGCAGTTCTTC
CASSGTSGVYNEQFF
>TRBJ2-3|TRBV7-2|many|-
TGTGCCAGCAGCTCAGGGGTGGGCACAGATACGCAGTATTTT
CASSSGVGTDTQYF
>TRBJ1-1|TRBV7-8|-|TRBD1
TGTGCCAGCAGCCTGCAGGGGGTGGGCACTGAAGCTTTCTTT
CASSLQGVGTEAFF
>TRBJ2-3|TRBV12-3/TRBV12-4|-|-
TGTGCCAGCAGTCCCCCGGGACCGCGAAACAAAAAGGCAGATACGCAGTATTTT
CASSPPGPRNKKADTQYF
>TRBJ2-2|TRBV28|few|-
TGTGCCAGCAGTTTATACCAGGCCGGGGAGCTGTTTTTT
CASSLYQAGELFF
>TRBJ2-5|TRBV3-1|few|-
TGTGCCAGCAGCCAAGTAATCCAAAGCGGGACCCAGTACTTC
CASSQVIQSGTQYF
>TRBJ2-5|TRBV5-1|many|TRBD1
TGCGCCAGCAGCTGGAGACAGGGAAGTGGAGAGACCCAGTACTTC
CASSWRQGSGETQYF
>TRBJ2-2|TRBV12-3/TRBV12-4|many|TRBD1
TGTGCCAGCAGTTTAGGGTCGGACAGGGTCGGCGGGGAGCTGTTTTTT
CASSLGSDRVGGELFF
>TRBJ2-2|TRBV7-9|few|-
TGTGCCAGCAGCTTTGCAGGGACTACCGGGGAGCTGTTTTTT
CASSFAGTTGELFF
>TRBJ1-2|TRBV4-1|few|-
TGCGCCAGCAGCCAAGTAAACAGCTATGGCTACACCTTC
CASSQVNSYGYTF
>TRBJ2-5|TRBV5-1|many|TRBD1
TGCGCCAGCAGCCTCCGGACAGGGATAGGGGAGACCCAGTACTTC
CASSLRTGIGETQYF
>TRBJ2-7|TRBV5-1|many|-
TGCGCCAGCAGCGTGGTTGGATCTGAGCGCGTGCAGTACTTC
CASSVVGSERVQYF
>TRBJ2-1|TRBV20-1|-|TRBD2
TGCAGTGCTCGAAGACTAGCGGGGGGGCTAGGTGAGCAGTTCTTC
CSARRLAGGLGEQFF
>TRBJ1-1|TRBV5-1|many|TRBD1
TGCGCCAGCACCCTGACAGGGATGAACACTGAAGCTTTCTTT
CASTLTGMNTEAFF
>TRBJ1-2|TRBV5-1|many|-
TGCGCCAGCAGCTCCCGGGGGACCGCGGATGGCTACACCTTC
CASSSRGTADGYTF
>TRBJ1-6|TRBV28|-|TRBD1
TGTGCCAGCAGGATGGACAGGGGGCAATCACCCCTCCACTTT
CASRMDRGQSPLHF
>TRBJ1-1|TRBV6-6|-|-
TGTGCCAGCAGTTACCGAGAGGACGTTACTGAAGCTTTCTTT
CASSYREDVTEAFF
>TRBJ2-2|TRBV27|many|-
TGTGCCAGCACCAGACAGGGAGGCGACACCGGGGAGCTGTTTTTT
CASTRQGGDTGELFF
>TRBJ1-1|TRBV6-5|few|TRBD1
TGTGCCAGCAACCGTCCCGGGACAGGGAACACTGAAGCTTTCTTT
CASNRPGTGNTEAFF
>TRBJ2-7|TRBV10-3|-|TRBD2
TGTGCCATCAGCCGTAGCGGGGTGGTTGGCTACGAGCAGTACTTC
CAISRSGVVGYEQYF
>TRBJ1-6|TRBV12-3/TRBV12-4|many|-
TGTGCCAGCAGTTTCGGTCGGGCTAATTCACCCCTCCACTTT
CASSFGRANSPLHF
>TRBJ2-5|TRBV11-2|few|TRBD2
TGTGCCAGCAGCCGGATGGGAGGGCAAGAGACCCAGTACTTC
CASSRMGGQETQYF
>TRBJ1-2|TRBV20-1|few|TRBD1
TGCAGTGCTAGGAGGAGGGGGCCCAACTATGGCTACACCTTC
CSARRRGPNYGYTF
>TRBJ2-5|TRBV20-1|-|-
TGCAGTGCTAGAGATTGGGAGACCCAGTACTTC
CSARDWETQYF
>TRBJ1-2|TRBV7-9|few|-
TGTGCCAGCAGCTTACACGACAGTAAATGGGGCTACACCTTC
CASSLHDSKWGYTF
>TRBJ2-1|TRBV2|many|TRBD2
TGTGCCAGCGGCCGACTAGCGGTCATCGAGCAGTTCTTC
CASGRLAVIEQFF
>TRBJ2-1|TRBV7-8|many|-
TGTGCCAGCAGCTTTTATGAGAATGAGCAGTTCTTC
CASSFYENEQFF